This T cell receptor (beta chain) was sequenced in a study of early T cells in non-severe SARS-CoV-2 infection. In the study overall: The authors sequenced bulk RNA from unsorted whole blood, leaving chains unpaired. Findings and caveats of the study: Matches to VDJdb favored anti-spike CD8 responses and missed private and CD4 specificities.

This clonotype was seen at least ten times. No antigen is known for it. Each cDNA molecule carried a unique molecular identifier. TCRdb re-called the 5' RACE reads with MiXCR, one entry per CDR3 protein. The sample comprises approximately 88,000 distinct CDR3 sequences, roughly 13% of which are singletons, and about 1.5% rests with the top ten. V was pared by 1 base and J by 10 bases, with 8 bases between. The germline V gene has CDR1 SGHTA and CDR2 FQGNSA. The CDR3 runs 13 residues. Sequenced sample: whole blood. The clonotype was recovered from an adult who was a healthcare worker with PCR-confirmed SARS-CoV-2 infection or an uninfected control (not recorded which). The chain uses TRBV7-2 and TRBJ1-6; perhaps TRBD1 as D (5 bases). In DNA form, the CDR3 reads TGTGCCAGCAGCTTAGTACAGGACTCACCCCTCCACTTT. This translates into CASSLVQDSPLHF.